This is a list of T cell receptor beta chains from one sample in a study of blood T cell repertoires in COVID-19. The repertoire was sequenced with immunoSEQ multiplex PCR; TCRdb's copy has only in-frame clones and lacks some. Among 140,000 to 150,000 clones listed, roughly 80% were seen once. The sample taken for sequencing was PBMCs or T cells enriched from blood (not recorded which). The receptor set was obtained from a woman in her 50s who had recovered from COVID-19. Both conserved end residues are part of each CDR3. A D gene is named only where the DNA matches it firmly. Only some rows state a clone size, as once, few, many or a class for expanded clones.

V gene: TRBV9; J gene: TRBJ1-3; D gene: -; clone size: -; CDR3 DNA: TGTGCCAGCAGCGTAGATCACAGGGCAGAAGGAAACACCATATATTTT; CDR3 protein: CASSVDHRAEGNTIYF
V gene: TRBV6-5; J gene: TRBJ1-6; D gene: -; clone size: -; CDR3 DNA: TGTGCCAGCAGTTACGATGGGCAGGGATTGAGGCCCCTCCACTTT; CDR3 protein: CASSYDGQGLRPLHF
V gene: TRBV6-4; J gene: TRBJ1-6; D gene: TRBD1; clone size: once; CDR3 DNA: TGTGCCAGCAGTGAATCGTTAGGGGACAGAGACTCACCCCTCCACTTT; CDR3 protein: CASSESLGDRDSPLHF
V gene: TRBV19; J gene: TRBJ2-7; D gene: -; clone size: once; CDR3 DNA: TGTGCCAGTAACTCCCGGGGGGCGAGCTCCTACGAGCAGTACTTC; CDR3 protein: CASNSRGASSYEQYF
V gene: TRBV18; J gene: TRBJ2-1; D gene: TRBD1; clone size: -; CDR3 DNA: TGTGCCAGCTCACCACCCGTGGGACAGGAGTTCTTC; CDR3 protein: CASSPPVGQEFF
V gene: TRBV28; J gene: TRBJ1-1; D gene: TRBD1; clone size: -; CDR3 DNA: TGTGCCAGCAGTTTACGACAGGGGGCAGGTGAAACTGAAGCTTTCTTT; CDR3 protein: CASSLRQGAGETEAFF
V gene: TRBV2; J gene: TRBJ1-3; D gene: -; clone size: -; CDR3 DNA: TGTGCCAGCAGTGAATGGCGGGACTCTGGAAACACCATATATTTT; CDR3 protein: CASSEWRDSGNTIYF
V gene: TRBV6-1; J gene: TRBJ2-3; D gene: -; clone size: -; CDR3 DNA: TGTGCCAGCAGTGACCTCCGGGCCACAGGGAGCACAGATACGCAGTATTTT; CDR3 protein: CASSDLRATGSTDTQYF
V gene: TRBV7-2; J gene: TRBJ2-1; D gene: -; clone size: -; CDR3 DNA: TGTGCCAGCAGCTTAATGAGCAGGGGCGAGCAGTTCTTC; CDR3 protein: CASSLMSRGEQFF
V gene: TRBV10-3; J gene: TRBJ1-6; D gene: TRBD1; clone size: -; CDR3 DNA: TGTGCCATCAGAGCCGGGACAGATAATTCACCCCTCCACTTT; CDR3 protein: CAIRAGTDNSPLHF
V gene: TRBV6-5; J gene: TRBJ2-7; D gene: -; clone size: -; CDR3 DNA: TGTGCCAGCAGCCCACAGGGCCTAAGCTCCTACGAGCAGTACTTC; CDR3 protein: CASSPQGLSSYEQYF
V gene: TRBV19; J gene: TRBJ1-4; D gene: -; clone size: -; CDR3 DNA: TGTGCCAGTAGTATAGATCCACAGGCGGAAAAACTGTTTTTT; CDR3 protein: CASSIDPQAEKLFF
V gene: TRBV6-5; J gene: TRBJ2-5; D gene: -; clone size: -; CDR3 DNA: TGTGCCTCCTCGCGGGGAGTGAAGGCAGAGACCCAGTACTTC; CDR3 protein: CASSRGVKAETQYF
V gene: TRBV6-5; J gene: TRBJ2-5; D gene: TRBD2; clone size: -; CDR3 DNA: TGTGCCAGCAGTCCGACTAGCATCTACGAGACCCAGTACTTC; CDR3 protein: CASSPTSIYETQYF
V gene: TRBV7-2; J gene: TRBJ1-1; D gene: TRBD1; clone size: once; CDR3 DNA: TGTGCCAGCAGCCGGGACAGGGAACCGAACACTGAAGCTTTCTTT; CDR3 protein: CASSRDREPNTEAFF
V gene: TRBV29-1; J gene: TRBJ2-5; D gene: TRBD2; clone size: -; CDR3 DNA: TGCAGCGTTGGGTTAGCGGGGTCGACCCAGTACTTC; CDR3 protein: CSVGLAGSTQYF
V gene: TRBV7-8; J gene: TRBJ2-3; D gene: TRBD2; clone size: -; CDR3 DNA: TGTGCCGCGGGGGGGCAGACGTACACAGATACGCAGTATTTT; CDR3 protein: CAAGGQTYTDTQYF
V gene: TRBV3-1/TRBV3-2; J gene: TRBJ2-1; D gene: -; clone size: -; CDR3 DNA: TGTGCCAGCAGCCAAGCCATGGGACTCGCTAGGGATGAGCAGTTCTTC; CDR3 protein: CASSQAMGLARDEQFF
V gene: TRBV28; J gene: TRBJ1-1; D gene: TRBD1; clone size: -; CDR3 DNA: TGTGCCAGCAGTTTAGCGGGTGTAAGGAGGACAGGGGGAACTTTCTTT; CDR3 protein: CASSLAGVRRTGGTFF
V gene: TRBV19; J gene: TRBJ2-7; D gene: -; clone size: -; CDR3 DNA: TGTGCCAGTAGTTACAGGGATTGGGGCTCCTACGAGCAGTACTTC; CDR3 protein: CASSYRDWGSYEQYF
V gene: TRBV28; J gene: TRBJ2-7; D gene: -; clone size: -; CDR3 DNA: TGTGCCAGCAGTTCCCAGCGGGCGGCTTGGACGAGGGAGCAGTACTTC; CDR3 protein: CASSSQRAAWTREQYF
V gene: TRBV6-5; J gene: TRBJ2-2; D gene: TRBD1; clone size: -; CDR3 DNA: TGTGCCAGCAGTCACGGGACAGGGCGGGCCGGGGAGCTGTTTTTT; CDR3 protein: CASSHGTGRAGELFF
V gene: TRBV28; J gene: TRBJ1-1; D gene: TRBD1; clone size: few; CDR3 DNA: TGTGCCAGCAGCCCGGACAGGGGGCAAAGTGAAGCTTTCTTT; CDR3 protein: CASSPDRGQSEAFF
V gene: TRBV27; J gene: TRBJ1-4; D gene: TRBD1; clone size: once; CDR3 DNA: TGTGCCAGCAGTTCGACAGGGTTTCGAGAAAAACTGTTTTTT; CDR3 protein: CASSSTGFREKLFF
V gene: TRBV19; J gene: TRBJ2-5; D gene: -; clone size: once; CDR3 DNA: TGTGCCAGTAGTAACCCTCGGGGAGTCGAGACCCAGTACTTC; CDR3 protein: CASSNPRGVETQYF
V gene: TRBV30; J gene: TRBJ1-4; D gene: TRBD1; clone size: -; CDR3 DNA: TGTGCCTGGGATACCGACAGGGGGCGGGAAAAACTGTTTTTT; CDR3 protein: CAWDTDRGREKLFF
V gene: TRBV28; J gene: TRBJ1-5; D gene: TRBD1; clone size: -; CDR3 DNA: TGTGCCAGCAGGAAGGGACAGGGGGCTAATCAGCCCCAGCATTTT; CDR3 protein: CASRKGQGANQPQHF
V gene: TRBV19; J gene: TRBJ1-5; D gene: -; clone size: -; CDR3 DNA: TGTGCCAGTAGGACCCGGCCCAGGGGCAGTCAGCCCCAGCATTTT; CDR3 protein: CASRTRPRGSQPQHF
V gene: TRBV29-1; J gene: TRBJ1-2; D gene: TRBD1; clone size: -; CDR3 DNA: TGCAGCGTGACGACAGGGGCCGGGGACGGCTACACCTTC; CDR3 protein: CSVTTGAGDGYTF
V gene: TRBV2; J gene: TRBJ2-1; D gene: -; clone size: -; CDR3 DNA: TGTGCCAGCAGCGACCCAAATGTCCACCAGGTCTTC; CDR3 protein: CASSDPNVHQVF
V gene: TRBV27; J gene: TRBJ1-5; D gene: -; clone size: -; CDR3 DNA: TGTGCCAGCAGCCCTCAGGGCAGGGGCAATCAGCCCCAGCATTTT; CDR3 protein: CASSPQGRGNQPQHF
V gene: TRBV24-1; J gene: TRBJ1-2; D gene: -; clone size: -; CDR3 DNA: TGTGCCACCAGTGATTCCGTGACAGCGGGGACTAACTATGGCTACACCTTC; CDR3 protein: CATSDSVTAGTNYGYTF
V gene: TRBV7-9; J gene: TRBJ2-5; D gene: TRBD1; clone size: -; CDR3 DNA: TGTGCCAGCAGCTTAGCGGCCTATGGGGAGACAGGGGGAAAGACCCAGTACTTC; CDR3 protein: CASSLAAYGETGGKTQYF
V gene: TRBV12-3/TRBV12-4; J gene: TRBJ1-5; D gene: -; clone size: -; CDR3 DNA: TGTGCCAGCAGTTCAGCAACAAATCAGCCCCAGCATTTT; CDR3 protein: CASSSATNQPQHF
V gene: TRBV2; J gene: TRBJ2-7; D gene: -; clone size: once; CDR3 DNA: TGTGCCAGCAGTGAAGCGGGGGGGCTGTACGAGCAGTACTTC; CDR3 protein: CASSEAGGLYEQYF
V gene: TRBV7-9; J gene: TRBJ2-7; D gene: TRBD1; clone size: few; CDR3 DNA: TGTGCCAGCAGCCTGACAGGGAGCATGTACGAGCAGTACTTC; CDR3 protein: CASSLTGSMYEQYF
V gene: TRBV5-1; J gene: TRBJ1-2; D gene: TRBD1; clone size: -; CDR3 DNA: TGCGCCAGCAGCAAACTACAGGGGGACTATGGCTACACCTTC; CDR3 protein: CASSKLQGDYGYTF
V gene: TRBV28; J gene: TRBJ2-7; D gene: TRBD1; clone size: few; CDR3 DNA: TGTGCCAGCACCGACAGGGGGGGCTCCTACGAGCAGTACTTC; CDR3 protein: CASTDRGGSYEQYF
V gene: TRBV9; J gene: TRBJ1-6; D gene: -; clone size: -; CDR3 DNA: TGTGCCAGCAGCGTAGATTTGGCAGCGGACAATTCACCCCTCCACTTT; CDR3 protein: CASSVDLAADNSPLHF
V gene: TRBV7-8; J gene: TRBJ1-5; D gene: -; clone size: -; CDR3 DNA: TGTGCCAGCAGCTTTTCCGGGGATCAGCCCCAGCATTTT; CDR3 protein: CASSFSGDQPQHF
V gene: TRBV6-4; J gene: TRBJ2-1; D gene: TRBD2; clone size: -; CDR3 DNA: TGTGCCAGCAGTGGGGGACAGGGGGGACTAGCGGGACACAATGAGCAGTTCTTC; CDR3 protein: CASSGGQGGLAGHNEQFF
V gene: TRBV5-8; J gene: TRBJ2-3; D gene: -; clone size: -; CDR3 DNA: TGTGCCAGCAGCTTAAGACACACCACAGATACGCAGTATTTT; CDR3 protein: CASSLRHTTDTQYF
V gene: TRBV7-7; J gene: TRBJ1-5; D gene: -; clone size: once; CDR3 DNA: TGTGCCAGCAGCTCTACGGGACTCCCCTATAGCAATCAGCCCCAGCATTTT; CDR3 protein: CASSSTGLPYSNQPQHF
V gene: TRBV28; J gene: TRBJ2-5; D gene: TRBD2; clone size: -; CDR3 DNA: TGTGCCAGCAGTTCCCCAGCGGGAGCCGTGGAGACCCAGTACTTC; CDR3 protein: CASSSPAGAVETQYF
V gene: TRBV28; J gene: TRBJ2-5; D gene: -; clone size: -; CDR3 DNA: TGTGCCAGCAGTCCCAACCCCGGACTTATAGAGACCCAGTACTTC; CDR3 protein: CASSPNPGLIETQYF
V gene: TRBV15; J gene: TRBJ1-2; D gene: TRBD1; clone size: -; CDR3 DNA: TGTGCCACCAGCAGAGAGAGGACAGGGCGCCCTGGCTACACCTTC; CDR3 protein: CATSRERTGRPGYTF
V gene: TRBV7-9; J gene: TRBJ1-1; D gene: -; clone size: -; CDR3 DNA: TGTGCCAGCAGCTTATACTACGGCTCAAACACTGAAGCTTTCTTT; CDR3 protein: CASSLYYGSNTEAFF
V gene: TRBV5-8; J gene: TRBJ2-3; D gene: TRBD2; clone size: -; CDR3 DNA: TGTGCCAGCAGCTTGCTAGCGGGGGGCACAGATACGCAGTATTTT; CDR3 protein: CASSLLAGGTDTQYF
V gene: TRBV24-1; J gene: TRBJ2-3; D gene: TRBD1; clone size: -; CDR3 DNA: TGTGCCACCAGTGGGCCGGGACAGGGTCTCGCAGATACGCAGTATTTT; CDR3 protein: CATSGPGQGLADTQYF
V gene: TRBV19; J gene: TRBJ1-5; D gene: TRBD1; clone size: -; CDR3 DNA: TGTGCCAGTAGTATAGGGACAGGGGGGCGGGGGCCCCAGCATTTT; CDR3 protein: CASSIGTGGRGPQHF
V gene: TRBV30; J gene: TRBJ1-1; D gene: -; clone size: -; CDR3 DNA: TGTGCCTGGAGTGTGCGGAATAGAGGCACTGAAGCTTTCTTT; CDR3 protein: CAWSVRNRGTEAFF
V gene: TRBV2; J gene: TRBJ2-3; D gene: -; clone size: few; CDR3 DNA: TGTGCCAGCAGTGGGTCGGAGCTTAGCACAGATACGCAGTATTTT; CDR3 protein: CASSGSELSTDTQYF
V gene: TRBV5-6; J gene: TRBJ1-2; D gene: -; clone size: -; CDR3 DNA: TGTGCCAGCAGCTCTGATGTTGGGGCAGATGGCTACACCTTC; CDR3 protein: CASSSDVGADGYTF
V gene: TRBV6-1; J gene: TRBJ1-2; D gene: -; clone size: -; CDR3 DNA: TGTGCCAGCAGTGAAGCGGGTCGGGTCGAATACTATGGCTACACCTTC; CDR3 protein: CASSEAGRVEYYGYTF